The 21 T cell receptor beta chains listed next were all sequenced from one sample in a study of CD8 T cells in Susac syndrome. When the RNA was reverse transcribed, random hexamers were used with an input of about 0.5 to 1 ug. Each CDR3 protein gets one entry after TCRdb re-called the immunoSEQ multiplex PCR reads with MiXCR. The data contain more than 150,000 distinct CDR3 sequences, roughly nine tenths of them seen just once; the ten biggest clones take up roughly 0.08%. Sequencing was performed on CD4+ T cells from PBMCs. The receptors derive from a human donor in good health.

V gene TRBV25-1 combines with J gene TRBJ2-5; a possible D gene is TRBD2 (6 bases). The CDR3 covers 14 residues. Germline loops: CDR1 MGHDK, CDR2 SYGVNS. V dropped 9 bases and J dropped 5 bases, with 19 bases sitting between them. CDR3 nucleotides: TGTGCCAGTAGCCGGGGGAACTGGGGGGAGACCCAGTACTTC. It is translated as CASSRGNWGETQYF.

J is TRBJ1-4 and V is TRBV28; 7 nucleotides agree with TRBD1. The CDR3 spans 15 residues. V lost 2 bases and J lost 7; bases outside the gene matches: 7. Germline loops: CDR1 MDHEN, CDR2 SYDVKM. Here the CDR3 DNA reads TGTGCCAGCAGTTTACCGACAGGGATCGGTGAAAAACTGTTTTTT. Its protein is CASSLPTGIGEKLFF. The full variable domain, in which reference TRBV28 and TRBJ1-4 provide the parts outside the CDR3, is DVKVTQSSRYLVKRTGEKVFLECVQDMDHENMFWYRQDPGLGLRLIYFSYDVKMKEKGDIPEGYSVSREKKERFSLILESASTNQTSMYLCASSLPTGIGEKLFFGSGTQLSVL.

The chain couples TRBV6-2 or TRBV6-3 to TRBJ2-1; D remains unclear. This CDR3 region has 13 residues. V was clipped by 8 bases and J by 6 bases, with 14 bases between them. Germline loops: CDR1 MNHEY, CDR2 SVGEGT. CDR3 sequence (DNA): TGTGCCAGCCACCGTGAGCCTCGCAATGAGCAGTTCTTC. It is translated as CASHREPRNEQFF.

The chain links TRBV7-8 to TRBJ1-1; D gene unclear. Trimming left V 5 bases short and J 1 base short, with 8 bases between. The CDR3 consists of 13 residues. Germline CDR1 reads SGHVS; CDR2 reads FQNEAQ. In nucleotides, the CDR3 is TGTGCCAGCAGCATTGCCACGAACACTGAAGCTTTCTTT. The encoded protein is CASSIATNTEAFF. The variable domain in full, with the rest retrieved from reference TRBV7-8 and TRBJ1-1, is GAGVSQSPRYKVAKRGQDVALRCDPISGHVSLFWYQQALGQGPEFLTYFQNEAQLDKSGLPSDRFFAERPEGSVSTLKIQRTQQEDSAVYLCASSIATNTEAFFGQGTRLTVV.

V usage is TRBV6-5 and J usage is TRBJ1-2; maybe TRBD1 (6 bases). Germline lookup yields CDR1 MNHEY and CDR2 SVGAGI. Trimming took off 6 bases at V and 7 bases at J, with 15 bases between the two ends. CDR3 length: 13 residues. The CDR3 reads CASRLPGAPGYTF. CDR3 nucleotides: TGTGCCAGCAGACTCCCGGGGGCGCCTGGCTACACCTTC.

The chain recombines TRBV4-3 with TRBJ2-7; 7 bases align to TRBD1. The length of the CDR3 is 15 residues. CDR1 and CDR2 (germline): LGHNA, YSLEER. Unmatched junction bases numbered 5, after V lost 0 bases and J lost 3 bases. CDR3 sequence: CASSQDMTGRYEQYF. The CDR3 DNA is TGCGCCAGCAGCCAAGATATGACAGGGCGCTACGAGCAGTACTTC.

The chain combines TRBV3-1 with TRBJ2-3, with 12 bases aligning to TRBD2. Trimming took 6 bases from V and 2 from J; bases not matched to a gene: 6. CDR1 and CDR2 (germline): LGHDT, YNNKEL (reference sequence). CDR3 length: 16 amino acids. CDR3 nucleotide sequence: TGTGCCAGCAGTCCCGGACTAGCGGGACACACAGATACGCAGTATTTT. Translating it yields CASSPGLAGHTDTQYF.

The chain employs TRBV28 and TRBJ2-2; D is ambiguous. Germline CDR1 MDHEN, CDR2 SYDVKM. V was shortened by 7 bases and J by 0 bases, with 15 bases between the two germline ends. The CDR3 consists of 16 residues. The CDR3 coding sequence is TGTGCCAGCAATCCACCTCGAGGTGCGAACACCGGGGAGCTGTTTTTT. Its translation is CASNPPRGANTGELFF.

CDR3 nucleotide sequence: TGTGCCAGCAGTCCCCCTTCTAACACTGAAGCTTTCTTT. It codes for CASSPPSNTEAFF. The J gene is TRBJ1-1, the V gene TRBV2; D gene ambiguous. This CDR3 region has 13 residues. Germline-derived CDR1 and CDR2 are SNHLY and FYNNEI. Deletions cut 5 bases from V and 2 bases from J, with 9 bases between.

The rearrangement links TRBV12-3 or TRBV12-4 to TRBJ2-5, with D maybe TRBD2 (5 bases). This CDR3 has 15 amino acids. V was trimmed by 5 bases and J by 7 bases, leaving 20 bases between them. This CDR3 is CASSLESPPAGTQYF. CDR3 coding DNA: TGTGCCAGCAGTCTTGAATCCCCCCCTGCGGGGACCCAGTACTTC.

This clonotype appeared once. The chain's CDR3 is CSASLGRGKTQYF. Written as DNA, the CDR3 is TGCAGTGCTAGTCTGGGAAGGGGGAAGACCCAGTACTTC. The V gene is TRBV20-1, the J gene TRBJ2-5, with a weak D call TRBD1 (6 bases). V shed 3 bases and J shed 6 bases, with 14 bases lying between them. Germline V gene lookup returns CDR1 DFQATT and CDR2 SNEGSKA (reference sequence). The CDR3 runs 13 residues.

The chain couples TRBV7-2 to TRBJ2-5; 8 bases agree with TRBD2. Trimming cost V 4 bases and J 4 bases; bases outside gene matches: 8. From germline, CDR1 is SGHTA and CDR2 FQGNSA. The CDR3 runs 15 residues. The CDR3 sequence is CASSSFSGDGETQYF. DNA of the CDR3: TGTGCCAGCAGCTCTTTTAGCGGGGATGGAGAGACCCAGTACTTC.

V gene TRBV6-4 combines with J gene TRBJ2-3; no clear D. CDR1 and CDR2 (germline): MRHNA, SNTAGT. The CDR3 length is 14 residues. The V and J ends lost 0 bases and 1 base respectively, with 5 bases between them. The DNA for the CDR3 is TGTGCCAGCAGTGACTCGGCCGGCACAGATACGCAGTATTTT. Its protein is CASSDSAGTDTQYF.

In this sample, this clonotype turned up a few times. The chain links TRBV2 to TRBJ2-7; TRBD1 matches at 8 bases. Germline V gene data show CDR1 as SNHLY and CDR2 as FYNNEI. Germline trimming cut 6 bases from V and 3 bases from J; bases unmatched to any gene: 10. The CDR3 sequence is 15 residues long. The CDR3 DNA is TGTGCCAGCAGGGCACACCGGGACAGGAACTACGAGCAGTACTTC. Translation gives CASRAHRDRNYEQYF.

The chain is built from TRBV14 and TRBJ2-5; 9 nucleotides align to TRBD2. Germline CDR1 is SGHDN and CDR2 is FVKESK. With 3 bases clipped from V and 5 bases from J, the junction kept 7 bases outside the gene matches. The CDR3 contains 15 residues. The CDR3 DNA reads TGTGCCAGCAGCCAGGAGCGGGGGGCCGGGGAGACCCAGTACTTC. Translation: CASSQERGAGETQYF. The whole variable domain, remainder taken from reference TRBV14 and TRBJ2-5, is EAGVTQFPSHSVIEKGQTVTLRCDPISGHDNLYWYRRVMGKEIKFLLHFVKESKQDESGMPNNRFLAERTGGTYSTLKVQPAELEDSGVYFCASSQERGAGETQYFGPGTRLLVL.

This chain links TRBV7-9 with TRBJ1-2; possible D gene TRBD1, 5 bases. V lost 11 bases, J lost 3 bases, and 13 bases lay in between. The germline gives CDR1 SEHNR, CDR2 FQNEAQ (reference sequence). This CDR3 comprises 12 residues. The DNA of the CDR3 is TGTGCCGGCGAGCAGGGTGACTATGGCTACACCTTC. It yields the protein CAGEQGDYGYTF.

V gene TRBV2 combines with J gene TRBJ2-1, with D maybe TRBD1 (5 bases). Per germline, CDR1 SNHLY and CDR2 FYNNEI. Trimming removed 9 bases at V and 2 bases at J, with 11 bases between. This CDR3 spans 13 amino acids. The CDR3 coding sequence is TGTGCCAGGGGGCTGGGTCCCTACAATGAGCAGTTCTTC. This translates into CARGLGPYNEQFF.

The V gene is TRBV12-3 or TRBV12-4, the J gene TRBJ1-1; D might be TRBD1 (6 bases). This CDR3 region has 15 residues. V was cut by 6 bases and J by 5 bases, with 19 bases left in between. In DNA form, the CDR3 reads TGTGCCAGCAGCCCAGGGTCGGCAGGGGTGACTGAAGCTTTCTTT. Translated: CASSPGSAGVTEAFF.

The rearrangement joins TRBV3-1 to TRBJ1-4; D gene unclear. CDR3 length equals 13 residues. V dropped 3 bases and J dropped 7 bases, with 9 bases sitting between them. The germline V gene has CDR1 LGHDT and CDR2 YNNKEL (reference sequence). The DNA of the CDR3 is TGTGCCAGCAGCCATCAAACACCTGAAAAACTGTTTTTT. It is translated as CASSHQTPEKLFF. The variable domain in full, completed from reference TRBV3-1 and TRBJ1-4, reads DTAVSQTPKYLVTQMGNDKSIKCEQNLGHDTMYWYKQDSKKFLKIMFSYNNKELIINETVPNRFSPKSPDKAHLNLHINSLELGDSAVYFCASSHQTPEKLFFGSGTQLSVL.

J is TRBJ2-5 and V is TRBV19; 9 positions match TRBD1. The germline CDR1 and CDR2 sequences are LNHDA and SQIVND (reference sequence). J lost 4 bases, V lost 0 bases, and 6 bases had no gene match. This CDR3 region has 16 residues. The CDR3 nucleotides read TGTGCCAGTAGTATAGATCTACCGGGACAGGGAGAGACCCAGTACTTC. Its protein is CASSIDLPGQGETQYF. Complete variable domain (other parts from reference TRBV19 and TRBJ2-5): DGGITQSPKYLFRKEGQNVTLSCEQNLNHDAMYWYRQDPGQGLRLIYYSQIVNDFQKGDIAEGYSVSREKKESFPLTVTSAQKNPTAFYLCASSIDLPGQGETQYFGPGTRLLVL.

The chain carries TRBV2 and TRBJ2-7; TRBD1 matches 8 bases. J lost 6 bases, V lost 9 bases, and 7 bases had no gene match. The germline V gene encodes CDR1 SNHLY and CDR2 FYNNEI. CDR3 length: 12 residues. The CDR3 DNA follows: TGTGCCAGAGGACAGGGCACAGGCGAGCAGTACTTC. This encodes CARGQGTGEQYF. Variable domain in full (rest from reference TRBV2 and TRBJ2-7): EPEVTQTPSHQVTQMGQEVILRCVPISNHLYFYWYRQILGQKVEFLVSFYNNEISEKSEIFDDQFSVERPDGSNFTLKIRSTKLEDSAMYFCARGQGTGEQYFGPGTRLTVT.